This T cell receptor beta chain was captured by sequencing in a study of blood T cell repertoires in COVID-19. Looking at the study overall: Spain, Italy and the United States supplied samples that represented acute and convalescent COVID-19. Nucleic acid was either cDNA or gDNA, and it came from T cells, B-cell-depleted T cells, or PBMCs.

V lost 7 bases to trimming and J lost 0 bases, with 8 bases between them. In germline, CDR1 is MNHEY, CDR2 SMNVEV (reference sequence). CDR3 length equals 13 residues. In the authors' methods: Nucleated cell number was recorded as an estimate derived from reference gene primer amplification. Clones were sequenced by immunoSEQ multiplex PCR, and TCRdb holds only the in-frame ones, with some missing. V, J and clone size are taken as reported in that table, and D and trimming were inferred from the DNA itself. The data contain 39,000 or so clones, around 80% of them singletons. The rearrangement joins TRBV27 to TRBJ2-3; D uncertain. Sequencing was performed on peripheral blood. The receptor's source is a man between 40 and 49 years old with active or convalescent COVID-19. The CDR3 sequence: CASNPTSTDTQYF. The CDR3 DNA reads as TGTGCCAGCAATCCAACTAGCACAGATACGCAGTATTTT.